These 2 T cell receptor beta chains share one sample of origin, sequenced in a study of cytomegalovirus exposure and HLA in healthy donors. Use of 60 Vbeta and 13 Jbeta primers characterized the PCR. The data were produced by immunoSEQ multiplex PCR, yet TCRdb's version contains in-frame clones alone and is incomplete. This table has about 94,000 clones, 75% to 80% appearing once. Input material: PBMCs. The source of these receptors is a woman aged 40 to 50 in good health and CMV-seronegative.

J is TRBJ1-6 and V is TRBV5-4; 8 bases map to TRBD1. The germline CDR1 and CDR2 sequences are SGHNT and YYREEE (reference sequence). The V and J ends lost 4 bases and 0 bases, in that order; junction bases with no gene match: 3. This CDR3 region has 16 residues. The CDR3, as DNA: TGTGCCAGCAGCCGAACAGGGGGCTCCTATAATTCACCCCTCCACTTT. Protein product: CASSRTGGSYNSPLHF. Drawing the rest from reference TRBV5-4 and TRBJ1-6, the complete variable domain is ETGVTQSPTHLIKTRGQQVTLRCSSQSGHNTVSWYQQALGQGPQFIFQYYREEENGRGNFPPRFSGLQFPNYSSELNVNALELDDSALYLCASSRTGGSYNSPLHFGNGTRLTVT.

The rearrangement uses TRBV11-2 and TRBJ2-1; 10 bases fit TRBD2. V lost 5 bases to trimming and J lost 2 bases; unmatched junction nucleotides: 6. This CDR3 has 16 residues. Germline loops: CDR1 SGHAT, CDR2 FQNNGV. The CDR3 DNA is TGTGCCAGCAGCATTCGTAGCGGGGGGCCCTACAATGAGCAGTTCTTC. As protein: CASSIRSGGPYNEQFF. Using reference TRBV11-2 and TRBJ2-1 for the parts outside the CDR3, the full variable domain is EAGVAQSPRYKIIEKRQSVAFWCNPISGHATLYWYQQILGQGPKLLIQFQNNGVVDDSQLPKDRFSAERLKGVDSTLKIQPAKLEDSAVYLCASSIRSGGPYNEQFFGPGTRLTVL.